One sample yielded the 27 T cell receptor beta chains listed below, sequenced in a study of blood T cell repertoires in COVID-19. Method: immunoSEQ multiplex PCR; TCRdb's copy keeps in-frame clones and lacks some. There are approximately 150,000 clones in the sample; roughly 87% occur only once, and over 0.75% lies in the top ten. The specimen sequenced was peripheral blood. These receptors were obtained from a woman aged 50 to 60 with acute or convalescent COVID-19.

CDR3 DNA: TGTGCCACCGACCTGGGCAGCTTATATGGCTACACCTTC. Its protein product is CATDLGSLYGYTF. The rearrangement uses TRBV2 and TRBJ1-2; D gene unclear. CDR1 and CDR2 from the germline V gene are SNHLY and FYNNEI. V gave up 10 bases and J gave up 5 bases, with 17 bases separating them. The CDR3 runs 13 residues.

This chain connects TRBV4-1 to TRBJ2-3, with a tentative D call TRBD2 (6 bases). The CDR3 has 16 residues. Trimming removed 1 base from V and 1 base from J, with 12 bases in between. CDR1 and CDR2 from the germline V gene are MGHRA and YSYEKL. CDR3 sequence: CASSQGLAEGTDTQYF. DNA of the CDR3: TGCGCCAGCAGCCAAGGGTTAGCGGAGGGCACAGATACGCAGTATTTT.

The chain's CDR3 is CASSVVAAGGYTF. CDR3 DNA: TGTGCCAGCAGCGTAGTAGCGGCGGGGGGCTACACCTTC. V is TRBV9 and J is TRBJ1-2; D is unclear. V shed 0 bases and J shed 8 bases, with 11 bases lying between them. Germline CDR1 is SGDLS and CDR2 is YYNGEE. This CDR3 contains 13 residues.

In this sample, this clone turned up once. This chain joins TRBV2 and TRBJ1-2, with D unclear. From germline, CDR1 is SNHLY and CDR2 FYNNEI. V lost 7 bases to trimming and J lost 2 bases, with 5 bases between them. The CDR3 totals 11 residues. The CDR3 spells CASNWNYGYTF. DNA of the CDR3: TGTGCCAGCAACTGGAACTATGGCTACACCTTC. Drawing the rest from reference TRBV2 and TRBJ1-2, the complete variable domain is EPEVTQTPSHQVTQMGQEVILRCVPISNHLYFYWYRQILGQKVEFLVSFYNNEISEKSEIFDDQFSVERPDGSNFTLKIRSTKLEDSAMYFCASNWNYGYTFGSGTRLTVV.

The genes are TRBV5-1 and TRBJ1-2; D possibly corresponds to TRBD1 (5 bases). V was pared by 0 bases and J by 4 bases, with 13 bases between. The CDR3 extends over 15 amino acids. Germline V lookup: CDR1 SGHRS, CDR2 YFSETQ. The CDR3 bases are TGCGCCAGCAGCTTGGACAGGAACCCTATCTATGGCTACACCTTC. Protein product: CASSLDRNPIYGYTF.

The chain links TRBV9 to TRBJ2-7, with D unresolved. The germline V gene has CDR1 SGDLS and CDR2 YYNGEE. Trimming took off 4 bases at V and 0 bases at J, with 17 bases between the two ends. This CDR3 has 16 residues. CDR3 protein: CASSLGLGSSSYEQYF. The CDR3 DNA follows: TGTGCCAGCAGCTTGGGTCTCGGGTCCAGCTCCTACGAGCAGTACTTC.

The chain combines TRBV23-1 with TRBJ1-4, with unresolved D. TRBV23-1 belongs to the ORF category, with a function that is uncertain. The V gene lost 10 bases and the J gene lost 5 bases, with 14 bases spanning the gap. The CDR3 length is 13 residues. The CDR3 DNA sequence: TGCGCCAATACGACAAGGCCGAATGAAAAACTGTTTTTT. Amino acids: CANTTRPNEKLFF.

V is TRBV4-1 and J is TRBJ1-1; the D is unclear. Germline CDR1 reads MGHRA; CDR2 reads YSYEKL. V dropped 0 bases and J dropped 5 bases, with 7 bases sitting between them. The CDR3 runs 13 residues. CDR3: CASSQERGTEAFF. The CDR3 coding sequence is TGCGCCAGCAGCCAAGAACGGGGAACTGAAGCTTTCTTT.

This clone came up once. V and J are TRBV6-6 and TRBJ2-7; D is possibly TRBD2 (6 bases). Germline loops: CDR1 MNHNY, CDR2 SVGAGI (reference sequence). There are 11 residues in the CDR3. Trimming shortened V by 6 bases and J by 6 bases, and 9 bases separated the two germline ends. This chain's CDR3 is CASSSGGEQYF. The CDR3 nucleotides read TGTGCCAGCAGCTCCGGGGGCGAGCAGTACTTC.

The chain combines TRBV5-1 with TRBJ1-6; the D gene is possibly TRBD1 (5 bases). Germline assignment: CDR1 SGHRS and CDR2 YFSETQ. V lost 5 bases, J lost 0 bases, and 9 bases lay in between. There are 15 residues in the CDR3. The CDR3 region is CASSSGLSYNSPLHF. The CDR3 region has the DNA TGCGCCAGCAGTTCGGGACTCTCCTATAATTCACCCCTCCACTTT.

This clone has a single count. The chain joins TRBV5-5 to TRBJ2-7, with 8 bases matching TRBD1. V lost 3 bases, J lost 3 bases, and 8 bases stayed unmatched. This CDR3 region has 15 residues. In germline, CDR1 is SGHKS, CDR2 YYEKEE (reference sequence). The CDR3 bases are TGTGCCAGCAGCTATTCGGACAGGGCGAACTACGAGCAGTACTTC. Its translation: CASSYSDRANYEQYF.

This chain uses TRBV27 with TRBJ2-1; no firm D call. This CDR3 comprises 13 residues. Germline V gene data show CDR1 as MNHEY and CDR2 as SMNVEV (reference sequence). V lost 0 bases, J lost 7 bases, and 7 bases lay in between. The CDR3 coding sequence is TGTGCCAGCAGTTTATCCCCCGGGAATGAGCAGTTCTTC. It codes for CASSLSPGNEQFF.

This sequence joins TRBV5-4 and TRBJ2-7; tentatively, D is TRBD2 (6 bases). The CDR3 has 14 amino acids. CDR1 and CDR2 (germline): SGHNT, YYREEE (reference sequence). V was shortened by 2 bases and J by 5 bases, with 14 bases between the two germline ends. CDR3 residues: CASSFGGGNHEQYF. Written as DNA, the CDR3 is TGTGCCAGCAGCTTCGGGGGAGGAAACCACGAGCAGTACTTC.

The chain employs TRBV19 and TRBJ2-3, with no clear D. Germline-derived CDR1 and CDR2 are LNHDA and SQIVND (reference sequence). The CDR3 extends over 15 amino acids. V was shortened by 3 bases and J by 0 bases, with 10 bases between the two germline ends. In DNA form, the CDR3 reads TGTGCCAGTAGTATCTCTCTGGCAAGCACAGATACGCAGTATTTT. This gives the protein CASSISLASTDTQYF.

The CDR3 nucleotides are TGTGCCAGCAGTTTAGTATTAGCGGGAGAACTCGGGGAGCTGTTTTTT. Protein sequence: CASSLVLAGELGELFF. This chain links TRBV27 with TRBJ2-2, with 9 bases aligning to TRBD2. Germline V gives CDR1 MNHEY, CDR2 SMNVEV (reference sequence). The junction had 8 bases not matched to a gene; V was cut back by 2 bases and J by 7 bases. The CDR3 is 16 residues long.

V is TRBV11-3 and J is TRBJ2-2; 9 bases line up with TRBD1. This CDR3 is built from 15 residues. Per the germline V gene, CDR1 is SGHNT and CDR2 is YENEEA. V lost 2 bases to trimming and J lost 6 bases; unmatched junction nucleotides: 4. The CDR3 is CASSLPGQGPGELFF. The CDR3 nucleotides are TGTGCCAGCAGCTTACCGGGACAGGGACCCGGGGAGCTGTTTTTT.

This chain connects TRBV4-1 to TRBJ2-1; 10 nucleotides line up with TRBD2. This CDR3 region has 18 residues. V shed 4 bases, J shed 3 bases, and the junction held 12 bases outside the gene matches. In germline, CDR1 is MGHRA, CDR2 YSYEKL. CDR3 region: CASSRQRGGGGDYNEQFF. For the CDR3, the DNA is TGCGCCAGCAGCCGGCAGCGGGGGGGCGGAGGAGACTACAATGAGCAGTTCTTC.

The V gene is TRBV24-1, the J gene TRBJ1-1, with 9 bases fitting TRBD1. In germline, CDR1 is KGHDR, CDR2 SFDVKD. With V trimmed by 4 bases and J by 4 bases, 9 bases remained unmatched. This CDR3 contains 16 residues. The CDR3 region is CATSDSGTGRPTEAFF. For the CDR3, the DNA is TGTGCCACCAGTGACTCTGGGACAGGGAGACCCACTGAAGCTTTCTTT.

V and J are TRBV10-2 and TRBJ2-7, with 7 bases matching TRBD1. The CDR3 extends over 15 amino acids. The junction had 10 bases not matched to a gene; V was cut back by 6 bases and J by 2 bases. Germline V gene lookup returns CDR1 WSHSY and CDR2 SAAADI. CDR3: CASSRTGQSPYEQYF. CDR3 nucleotides: TGCGCCAGCAGCCGCACGGGACAGTCCCCCTACGAGCAGTACTTC.

The gene calls are TRBV9 and TRBJ2-1; D may be TRBD2 (5 bases). Germline lookup yields CDR1 SGDLS and CDR2 YYNGEE. CDR3 length: 15 residues. V lost 0 bases and J 1 base, leaving 8 bases between the germline ends. CDR3 DNA: TGTGCCAGCAGCGTAGCGACGGGATCCTACAATGAGCAGTTCTTC. Protein product: CASSVATGSYNEQFF.

V is TRBV5-4 and J is TRBJ2-1; tentatively, D is TRBD1 (6 bases). Germline V lookup: CDR1 SGHNT, CDR2 YYREEE (reference sequence). Trimming took off 2 bases at V and 5 bases at J, with 14 bases between the two ends. This CDR3 has 15 residues. CDR3 DNA sequence: TGTGCCAGCAGCTTTGGGGGCAGGGTCGACAATGAGCAGTTCTTC. This encodes CASSFGGRVDNEQFF.

The sample holds one count of this clone. The chain employs TRBV29-1 and TRBJ1-1; D remains unclear. Germline V gives CDR1 SQVTM, CDR2 ANQGSEA. The V end was cut by 8 bases, the J end by 0 bases, with 16 bases between. The length of the CDR3 is 14 residues. As DNA, the CDR3 is TGCAGCTTCACGGGAGGGAACATGAACACTGAAGCTTTCTTT. This translates into CSFTGGNMNTEAFF.

V gene TRBV5-4 combines with J gene TRBJ2-5; 7 bases are shared with TRBD1. V gave up 3 bases and J gave up 1 base; unmatched junction bases: 3. Per the germline V gene, CDR1 is SGHNT and CDR2 is YYREEE (reference sequence). The CDR3 totals 14 residues. CDR3 in amino acids: CASSWDSSQETQYF. The CDR3 region has the DNA TGTGCCAGCAGCTGGGACAGTAGCCAAGAGACCCAGTACTTC.

In regard to this clone: Other DNA sequences within the sample encode an identical CDR3. The V gene is TRBV9, the J gene TRBJ1-3; D call uncertain. The CDR3 contains 15 residues. Germline loops: CDR1 SGDLS, CDR2 YYNGEE. V lost 0 bases and J lost 0, with 7 bases in between. The CDR3 here is CASSVVPSSGNTIYF. CDR3 DNA: TGTGCCAGCAGCGTAGTGCCGAGCTCTGGAAACACCATATATTTT. Together with reference TRBV9 and TRBJ1-3, the CDR3 gives the full variable domain: DSGVTQTPKHLITATGQRVTLRCSPRSGDLSVYWYQQSLDQGLQFLIQYYNGEERAKGNILERFSAQQFPDLHSELNLSSLELGDSALYFCASSVVPSSGNTIYFGEGSWLTVV.

The rearrangement joins TRBV5-6 to TRBJ1-2; TRBD1 matches 8 bases. The CDR3 is made up of 16 amino acids. The V segment lost 2 bases and the J segment 2 bases; nucleotides outside the gene matches: 8. CDR1 is SGHDT and CDR2 is YYEEEE in the germline V gene. CDR3 sequence (DNA): TGTGCCAGCAGCTTCGGACAGGGCTTATCGAACTATGGCTACACCTTC. Translated, it gives CASSFGQGLSNYGYTF.

The chain has TRBV19 and TRBJ1-2; TRBD1 might be the D (5 bases). The CDR3 has 12 residues. Germline CDR1 is LNHDA and CDR2 is SQIVND (reference sequence). Between the trimmed V and J ends, which lost 4 bases and 5 bases, there was a span of 8 bases. CDR3 sequence reads: CASSNRNYGYTF. CDR3 nucleotides: TGTGCCAGTAGTAACAGGAATTATGGCTACACCTTC.

CDR3 loop: CASSLALAGGTGELFF. The CDR3 region has the DNA TGCGCCAGCAGCTTGGCACTAGCGGGAGGCACCGGGGAGCTGTTTTTT. J is TRBJ2-2 and V is TRBV5-1, with TRBD2 matching 12 bases. The CDR3 runs to 16 residues. Germline loops: CDR1 SGHRS, CDR2 YFSETQ. Trimming took 0 bases from V and 4 from J; bases not matched to a gene: 1.